This T cell receptor beta chain was observed in a study of blood T cell repertoires in COVID-19. For the study at large: The origin of the acute and convalescent COVID-19 samples was the United States, Italy and Spain.

V lost 4 bases to trimming and J lost 3 bases, with 13 bases between them. Germline CDR1 SNHLY, CDR2 FYNNEI. This CDR3 region has 15 residues. All recovered Cohort 3 donors got two negative PCRs, got clearance, or saw symptom resolution. This clone appeared a single time. Profiling relied on immunoSEQ multiplex PCR, and the TCRdb table lists in-frame clones only, not all of them. This table has hundreds of thousands of clones, around 85% appearing once. This clonotype was sampled from a woman in her sixties who had recovered from COVID-19. Sequencing was carried out using PBMCs or T cells enriched from blood (not recorded which). The V gene is TRBV2, the J gene TRBJ2-1; D not resolved. The CDR3 DNA reads as TGTGCCAGCAGTGTAAGAACTACCGACTACAATGAGCAGTTCTTC. The encoded protein is CASSVRTTDYNEQFF.